This TCR beta chain is drawn from a study of glioma-infiltrating T cells after dendritic cell vaccination. Noted time point: after dendritic cell vaccination, including at tumor progression/relapse. PBMC were collected before vaccination, two weeks after the third vaccination, and at progression. V lost 3 bases to trimming and J lost 15 bases, with 15 bases between them. CDR3 length equals 12 residues. CDR1 is LGHNA and CDR2 is YSLEER in the germline V gene. Input was approximately 2 ug genomic DNA, or all available if less. Sequenced by immunoSEQ multiplex PCR; TCRdb stores in-frame clones only, minus some. The profile covers roughly 60,000 clones, with about 89% appearing a single time and around 10% taken by the ten largest.

This sequence was found in a human donor with glioblastoma. The specimen comprised blood, sampled after dendritic cell vaccination. This chain connects TRBV4-3 to TRBJ2-1; D may be TRBD1 (6 bases). As DNA, the CDR3 is TGCGCCAGCAGCCATCGCGAGGGGGAGACGTTCTTC. Its translation is CASSHREGETFF.